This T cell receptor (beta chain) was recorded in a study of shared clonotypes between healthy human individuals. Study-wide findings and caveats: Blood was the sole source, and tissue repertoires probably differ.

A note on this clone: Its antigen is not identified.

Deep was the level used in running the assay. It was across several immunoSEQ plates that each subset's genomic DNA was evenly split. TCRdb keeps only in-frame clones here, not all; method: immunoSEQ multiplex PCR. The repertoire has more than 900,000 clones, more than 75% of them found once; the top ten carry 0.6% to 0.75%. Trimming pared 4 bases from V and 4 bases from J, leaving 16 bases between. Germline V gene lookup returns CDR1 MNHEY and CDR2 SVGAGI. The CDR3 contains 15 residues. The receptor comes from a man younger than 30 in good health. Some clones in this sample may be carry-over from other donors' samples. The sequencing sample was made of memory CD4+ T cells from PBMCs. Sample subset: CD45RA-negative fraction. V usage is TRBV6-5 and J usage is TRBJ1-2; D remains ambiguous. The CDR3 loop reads CASSSEFRGFYGYTF. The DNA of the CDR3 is TGTGCCAGCAGTTCCGAGTTCCGCGGGTTCTATGGCTACACCTTC.